This is a list of T cell receptor beta chains from one sample in a study of blood T cell repertoires in COVID-19. Only in-frame clones appear in the TCRdb table, and some are missing; sequencing was by immunoSEQ multiplex PCR. There are 210,000 or so clones in the sample; 87% occur only once, and 11% lies in the top ten. The sample consisted of PBMCs or T cells enriched from blood (not recorded which). The receptors stem from a man younger than 45 who had recovered from COVID-19. Each CDR3 is given with its conserved first and last residue. Each record gives: clone size, CDR3 length, V gene, D gene, J gene, CDR3 protein. A D gene is named only where the DNA matches it firmly. Clone size is shown for a subset of rows, as once, few, many or a class of expanded clone.

-	12	TRBV27	TRBD2	TRBJ2-1	CAAWGGVNEQFF
-	13	TRBV19	-	TRBJ2-7	CATQDRTTYEQYF
-	15	TRBV10-3	-	TRBJ1-4	CAISESVSGAEKLFF
-	17	TRBV28	TRBD1	TRBJ2-7	CASSPIRGQKATYEQYF
-	15	TRBV24-1	-	TRBJ1-5	CATSDSSGGNQPQHF
-	17	TRBV25-1	TRBD2	TRBJ2-6	CASSDPGTSAGANVLTF
once	13	TRBV19	-	TRBJ1-3	CASRYSSGNTIYF
-	14	TRBV24-1	-	TRBJ1-4	CATSGPLGGEGMFF
-	16	TRBV15	TRBD2	TRBJ2-1	CATSRTGTSGANEQFF
-	14	TRBV6-5	TRBD1	TRBJ2-7	CASRQGVVSYEQYF
-	16	TRBV15	TRBD1	TRBJ1-5	CATSRREQGANKPQHF
-	14	TRBV7-2	-	TRBJ2-2	CASSLGSTGGELFF
-	15	TRBV3-1/TRBV3-2	TRBD1	TRBJ1-4	CASSLRDRGDEKLFF
few	13	TRBV2	-	TRBJ1-2	CASSASVNYGYTF
-	14	TRBV13	TRBD1	TRBJ2-5	CASSRTGPSETQYF
-	15	TRBV7-2	TRBD2	TRBJ2-7	CASSLAAGGPYGQYF
-	16	TRBV9	TRBD2	TRBJ2-7	CASSVAVRGGVYEQYF
-	17	TRBV11-2	TRBD1	TRBJ2-1	CASSSIRDRGRYNEQFF
-	14	TRBV5-1	TRBD1	TRBJ2-5	CASRRQGALETQYF
-	12	TRBV5-1	-	TRBJ2-5	CASRILQETQYF
-	15	TRBV28	-	TRBJ2-1	CASTLGSRSYNEQFF
-	15	TRBV10-3	TRBD1	TRBJ1-2	CAISIGQGVDYGYTF
-	13	TRBV6-4	-	TRBJ1-2	CASIARAIYGYTF
-	12	TRBV5-1	-	TRBJ2-7	CASSQTGDEQYF
-	13	TRBV6-5	-	TRBJ2-7	CASSYRGTYEQYF
-	17	TRBV10-2	TRBD1	TRBJ1-6	CASSLSLTGEMESPLHF
-	13	TRBV27	-	TRBJ2-1	CASSLDRLNEQFF
-	16	TRBV5-6	-	TRBJ2-2	CASSLDRGRGTGELFF
-	18	TRBV27	TRBD1	TRBJ1-4	CASSFWTGGTPSNEKLFF
once	15	TRBV6-5	TRBD1	TRBJ2-7	CASSYSRTGFYEQYF
many	17	TRBV10-3	TRBD2	TRBJ2-5	CAISESRGLAAQETQYF
once	15	TRBV9	TRBD2	TRBJ2-4	CASSVASGGKDIQYF
-	15	TRBV7-9	-	TRBJ1-1	CASSLDRFGNTEAFF
-	15	TRBV5-4	-	TRBJ2-1	CASSLEGGPRNEQFF
once	14	TRBV3-1/TRBV3-2	-	TRBJ2-2	CASSQGVDTGELFF
-	14	TRBV7-9	-	TRBJ1-4	CASSPHGGREKLFF
once	16	TRBV5-1	TRBD2	TRBJ2-2	CASSFTSGGVTGELFF
once	17	TRBV3-1/TRBV3-2	-	TRBJ2-3	CASSQVLSLIRTDTQYF
-	14	TRBV5-4	-	TRBJ2-5	CASSLPDFKETQYF
-	16	TRBV3-1/TRBV3-2	-	TRBJ1-6	CASSQVPGGVNSPLHF
-	16	TRBV10-3	TRBD2	TRBJ2-3	CAISESFSGGPDTQYF
-	13	TRBV27	-	TRBJ2-1	CASREGGYNEQFF
-	15	TRBV2	TRBD2	TRBJ2-3	CASSRDYLHTDTQYF
-	14	TRBV24-1	-	TRBJ2-3	CATSDPRGPDTQYF
-	14	TRBV3-1/TRBV3-2	-	TRBJ2-1	CASSQADRVNEQFF
-	16	TRBV6-5	TRBD1	TRBJ2-1	CASSYSIQGVYNEQFF
-	16	TRBV15	TRBD2	TRBJ2-7	CATSRDQAAGAYEQYF
-	16	TRBV6-5	TRBD1	TRBJ1-1	CASSSTGGNMNTEAFF
-	14	TRBV7-9	TRBD2	TRBJ2-1	CASSFSGRAQEQFF
-	14	TRBV7-7	-	TRBJ2-1	CASSLCTEPNEQFF
-	16	TRBV27	TRBD2	TRBJ2-1	CASRMNSGGAYNEQFF
once	13	TRBV29-1	TRBD1	TRBJ2-7	CSAVDRVSYEQYF
-	13	TRBV4-1	-	TRBJ1-1	CASSQYGGAEAFF
-	13	TRBV6-5	-	TRBJ2-2	CASSQSKTGELFF
-	14	TRBV28	TRBD1	TRBJ2-7	CASISGTGINEQYF
-	19	TRBV6-1	TRBD1	TRBJ2-4	CASSESGQGAFVAKNIQYF
-	15	TRBV3-1/TRBV3-2	TRBD1	TRBJ1-2	CASSSRDRGIYGYTF